The 17 T cell receptor beta chains given below trace back to one sample, sequenced in a study of T cell responses to AZD1222 COVID-19 vaccine (dated by TCRdb to the early 2020s). Library prep was done by the immunoSEQ multiplex PCR assay. TCRdb retrieved this table from immuneACCESS and kept in-frame rearrangements only. Not all clones are present; in checked studies, unresolved V genes account for under half, and no reason is known for the remainder. The sample has about 90,000 clones on record, about 85% of them singletons. Clones ranked in the top ten supply 4.5% to 5% of the sample. Sample time point, as interpreted from the label and publication: about 28 days (+/-7) after the second vaccine dose. The sequencing here drew on peripheral blood, taken 28 days after the second AZD1222 dose. These receptors all come from an adult who received the AZD1222 COVID-19 vaccine.

There are a few counts of this clone. The chain uses TRBV7-2 and TRBJ2-7, with D tentatively TRBD1 or TRBD2 (6 bases each). The CDR3 is made up of 14 amino acids. V gave up 5 bases and J gave up 5 bases, with 16 bases separating them. Germline V gene lookup returns CDR1 SGHTA and CDR2 FQGNSA. CDR3 nucleotides: TGTGCCAGCAGCACGGGACTGGGGGGCAACGAGCAGTACTTC. Translation: CASSTGLGGNEQYF.

Remarks on this clone: The identical CDR3 is also encoded by other nucleotide sequences in the sample. This chain uses TRBV18 with TRBJ2-2; D unclear. Between the trimmed V and J ends, which lost 3 bases and 6 bases, there was a span of 5 bases. CDR1 and CDR2 (germline): KGHSH, LQKENI. The CDR3 is made up of 12 amino acids. The CDR3: CASSPSAGELFF. CDR3 nucleotide sequence: TGTGCCAGCTCACCTTCCGCCGGGGAGCTGTTTTTT.

The chain employs TRBV10-3 and TRBJ1-2; TRBD1 might be the D (6 bases). This CDR3 comprises 16 residues. Germline CDR1 and CDR2: ENHRY and SYGVKD. The V gene lost 4 bases and the J gene lost 6 bases, with 21 bases spanning the gap. The CDR3 DNA sequence: TGTGCCATCAGTGTTACGGAACGGGGGGCCCGGGATGGCTACACCTTC. Its protein product is CAISVTERGARDGYTF.

The gene calls are TRBV7-3 and TRBJ2-2, with unresolved D. The CDR3 has 14 amino acids. V was shortened by 5 bases and J by 4 bases, with 11 bases between the two germline ends. The V gene's germline CDR1 is SGHTA and CDR2 FQGTGA. The CDR3 nucleotides are TGTGCCAGCAGCAAGCGACCGGGCACCGGGGAGCTGTTTTTT. It yields the protein CASSKRPGTGELFF. The full variable domain, completed using reference TRBV7-3 and TRBJ2-2, is GAGVSQTPSNKVTEKGKYVELRCDPISGHTALYWYRQSLGQGPEFLIYFQGTGAADDSGLPNDRFFAVRPEGSVSTLKIQRTERGDSAVYLCASSKRPGTGELFFGEGSRLTVL.

V is TRBV3-1 (or the pseudogene TRBV3-2) and J is TRBJ2-7; 7 bases line up with TRBD2. V trimming: 1 base; J trimming: 2 bases; junction bases outside the gene matches: 11. In germline, CDR1 is LGHDT, CDR2 YNNKEL (reference sequence). The CDR3 covers 17 residues. As DNA, the CDR3 is TGTGCCAGCAGCCAAGGTGTTGGGCTAGCGGTCCCCTACGAGCAGTACTTC. Protein sequence: CASSQGVGLAVPYEQYF.

The genes are TRBV29-1 and TRBJ1-2; D perhaps matches TRBD1 (6 bases). Trimming pared 6 bases from V and 3 bases from J, leaving 17 bases between. Germline CDR1 SQVTM, CDR2 ANQGSEA. This CDR3 region has 14 residues. The CDR3 protein is CSVDNTGIYYGYTF. Written as DNA, the CDR3 is TGCAGCGTAGACAACACAGGGATATACTATGGCTACACCTTC.

The gene calls are TRBV18 and TRBJ1-5; D is possibly TRBD1 (5 bases). Germline values: CDR1 KGHSH, CDR2 LQKENI. This CDR3 has 13 amino acids. The V gene lost 6 bases and the J gene lost 6 bases, with 12 bases spanning the gap. The CDR3 loop reads CASSPGRAQPQHF. The CDR3 DNA reads TGTGCCAGCTCCCCGGGACGGGCTCAGCCCCAGCATTTT.

The chain carries TRBV3-1 (or the pseudogene TRBV3-2) and TRBJ2-2; D call uncertain. The length of the CDR3 is 17 residues. The V gene lost 0 bases and the J gene lost 6 bases, with 17 bases spanning the gap. CDR1 LGHDT and CDR2 YNNKEL come from the germline V gene (reference sequence). CDR3 protein: CASSQDGPGTSPGELFF. The CDR3 DNA sequence: TGTGCCAGCAGCCAAGATGGGCCAGGAACGAGTCCCGGGGAGCTGTTTTTT.

The chain combines TRBV28 with TRBJ1-2; 10 bases align to TRBD1. With 6 bases clipped from V and 3 bases from J, the junction kept 10 bases outside the gene matches. From germline, CDR1 is MDHEN and CDR2 SYDVKM. The length of the CDR3 is 16 residues. This CDR3 is CASRYPGQGTYYGYTF. Here the CDR3 DNA reads TGTGCCAGCAGATACCCGGGACAGGGGACCTACTATGGCTACACCTTC.

The CDR3 is CATSRGQGDIYGYTF. Written as DNA, the CDR3 is TGTGCCACCAGCAGAGGACAGGGGGACATATATGGCTACACCTTC. This sequence joins TRBV15 and TRBJ1-2; TRBD1 matches 9 bases. Per the germline V gene, CDR1 is LNHNV and CDR2 is YYDKDF (reference sequence). V gave up 1 base and J gave up 5 bases; unmatched junction bases: 5. The CDR3 is 15 residues long.

The chain carries TRBV29-1 and TRBJ2-7; 9 bases are shared with TRBD1. After removal of 6 bases from V and 5 bases from J, the junction contained 5 bases not matched to a gene. Germline V lookup: CDR1 SQVTM, CDR2 ANQGSEA. The CDR3 spans 12 residues. The CDR3 DNA sequence: TGCAGCGTACAGGGGGCTTGGGACGAGCAGTACTTC. It specifies CSVQGAWDEQYF.

Here the CDR3 reads CASSLLSESRTNSPLHF. Here the CDR3 DNA reads TGTGCCAGCAGCCTCCTATCAGAGAGTAGGACTAATTCACCCCTCCACTTT. The chain couples TRBV4-2 to TRBJ1-6; D uncertain. This CDR3 has 17 amino acids. V lost 4 bases and J lost 6, with 19 bases in between. The germline V gene encodes CDR1 LGHNA and CDR2 YNFKEQ.

This sequence joins TRBV7-2 and TRBJ1-6; tentative D call: TRBD1 (5 bases). Germline assignment: CDR1 SGHTA and CDR2 FQGNSA. The CDR3 runs 16 residues. The V gene lost 4 bases and the J gene lost 7 bases, with 17 bases spanning the gap. In DNA form, the CDR3 reads TGTGCCAGCAGCTCAGAAGCGGGACTCCTGAATTCACCCCTCCACTTT. Translated: CASSSEAGLLNSPLHF.

The chain has TRBV3-1 (or the pseudogene TRBV3-2) and TRBJ2-1, with TRBD2 matching 8 bases. Germline CDR1 LGHDT, CDR2 YNNKEL (reference sequence). The trim removed 0 bases at V and 4 bases at J, leaving 5 bases unmatched. The CDR3 is made up of 16 amino acids. The CDR3 region is CASSQEALAEYNEQFF. The CDR3, as DNA: TGTGCCAGCAGCCAAGAGGCACTAGCGGAGTACAATGAGCAGTTCTTC.

This chain links TRBV7-9 with TRBJ2-3, with D perhaps TRBD1 or TRBD2 (5 bases each). The CDR3 has 15 residues. The germline V and J ends were trimmed by 1 base and 2 bases, with 10 bases remaining between them. From germline, CDR1 is SEHNR and CDR2 FQNEAQ (reference sequence). The CDR3 region is CASSLVGAHTDTQYF. In DNA form, the CDR3 reads TGTGCCAGCAGCTTAGTCGGGGCACACACAGATACGCAGTATTTT.

The gene calls are TRBV14 and TRBJ2-1; D is undetermined. Germline V gene data show CDR1 as SGHDN and CDR2 as FVKESK. This CDR3 comprises 15 residues. The V and J ends lost 4 bases and 0 bases respectively, with 10 bases between them. The CDR3 DNA is TGTGCCAGCAGCCTAGTCGGCCACTCCTACAATGAGCAGTTCTTC. Its translation: CASSLVGHSYNEQFF.

CDR3 sequence (DNA): TGTGCCATTACTGGGACCTATGGCTACACCTTC. This gives the protein CAITGTYGYTF. The chain joins TRBV12-3 or TRBV12-4 to TRBJ1-2, with D tentatively TRBD1 (5 bases). The CDR3 contains 11 residues. V was clipped by 10 bases and J by 4 bases, with 10 bases between them.